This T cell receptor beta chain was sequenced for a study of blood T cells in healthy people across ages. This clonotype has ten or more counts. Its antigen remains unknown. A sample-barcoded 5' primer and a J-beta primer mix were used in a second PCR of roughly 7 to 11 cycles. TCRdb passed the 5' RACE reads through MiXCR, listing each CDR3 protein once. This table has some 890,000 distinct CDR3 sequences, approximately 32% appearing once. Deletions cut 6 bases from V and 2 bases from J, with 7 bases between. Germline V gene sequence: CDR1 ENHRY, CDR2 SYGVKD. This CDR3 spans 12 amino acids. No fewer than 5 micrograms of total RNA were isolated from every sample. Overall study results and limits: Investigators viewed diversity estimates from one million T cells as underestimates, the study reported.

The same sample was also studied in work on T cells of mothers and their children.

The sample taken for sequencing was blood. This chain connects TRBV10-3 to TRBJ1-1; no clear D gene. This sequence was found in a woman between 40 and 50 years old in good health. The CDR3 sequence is CAIREGNTEAFF. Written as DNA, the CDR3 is TGTGCCATCAGGGAGGGTAACACTGAAGCTTTCTTT.